The clone carrying this T cell receptor (beta chain) occurred many times. The antigen remains undetermined. The data were obtained in a study of T cells in Graves' hyperthyroidism and ophthalmopathy. Study observations and caveats: Model output signaled ophthalmopathy a median approximately six months ahead of onset.

The CDR3 is made up of 14 amino acids. V was trimmed by 9 bases and J by 5 bases, leaving 19 bases between them. Per the germline V gene, CDR1 is LNHDA and CDR2 is SQIVND (reference sequence). These patients, aged 18 to 65, had recently diagnosed hyperthyroidism lasting under 2 months. Criteria for exclusion of patients were uncontrolled infection, other autoimmune disease, pregnancy or lactation. Clinical symptoms, serum thyroxine and TRAb, thyroid ultrasound and orbital computed tomography together formed the diagnostic basis. Researchers took RNA transcripts and amplified the TCR beta CDR3 regions from them. TCR CDR3 underwent first-round RT-PCR with the HTBI primer set. Each CDR3 protein is one row after TCRdb ran MiXCR on the multiplex PCR reads. The table records hundreds of thousands of distinct CDR3 sequences, around 15% of them present only once.

V gene TRBV19 combines with J gene TRBJ2-5, with D perhaps matching TRBD1 (5 bases). The TCR originated in a woman in her twenties or thirties with Graves' hyperthyroidism. Sequencing was carried out using blood. The CDR3 nucleotides are TGTGCCAGCAGCCCACAAGGGGAAGGGGAGACCCAGTACTTC. Translated: CASSPQGEGETQYF.